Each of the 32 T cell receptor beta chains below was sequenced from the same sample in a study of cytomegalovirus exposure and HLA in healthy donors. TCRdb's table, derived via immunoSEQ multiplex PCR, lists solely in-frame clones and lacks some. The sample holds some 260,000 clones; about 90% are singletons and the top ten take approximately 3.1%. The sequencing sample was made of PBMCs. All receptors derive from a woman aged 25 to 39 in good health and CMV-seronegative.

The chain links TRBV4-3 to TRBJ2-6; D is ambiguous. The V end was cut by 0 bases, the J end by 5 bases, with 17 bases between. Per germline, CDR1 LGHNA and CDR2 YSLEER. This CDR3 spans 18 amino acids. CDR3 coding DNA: TGCGCCAGCAGCCAAGACGCGATCCCCCAACCCTGGGCCAACGTCCTGACTTTC. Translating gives CASSQDAIPQPWANVLTF.

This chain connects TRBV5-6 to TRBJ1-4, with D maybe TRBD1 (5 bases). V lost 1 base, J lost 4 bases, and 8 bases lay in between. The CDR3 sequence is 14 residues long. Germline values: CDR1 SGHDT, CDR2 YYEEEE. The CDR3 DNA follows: TGTGCCAGCAGCTTGTGGGGGGATAATGAAAAACTGTTTTTT. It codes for CASSLWGDNEKLFF.

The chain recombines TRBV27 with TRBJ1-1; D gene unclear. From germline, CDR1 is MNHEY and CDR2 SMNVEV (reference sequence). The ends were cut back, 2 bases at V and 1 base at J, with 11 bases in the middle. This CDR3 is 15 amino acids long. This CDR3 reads CASSLRSGRNTEAFF. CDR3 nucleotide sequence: TGTGCCAGCAGTTTAAGATCGGGAAGGAACACTGAAGCTTTCTTT.

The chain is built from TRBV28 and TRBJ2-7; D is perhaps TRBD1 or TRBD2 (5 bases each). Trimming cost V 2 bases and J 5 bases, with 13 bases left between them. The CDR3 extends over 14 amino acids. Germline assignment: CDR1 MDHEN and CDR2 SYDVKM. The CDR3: CASSLPGPPDEQYF. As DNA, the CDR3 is TGTGCCAGCAGTTTACCGGGACCCCCCGACGAGCAGTACTTC.

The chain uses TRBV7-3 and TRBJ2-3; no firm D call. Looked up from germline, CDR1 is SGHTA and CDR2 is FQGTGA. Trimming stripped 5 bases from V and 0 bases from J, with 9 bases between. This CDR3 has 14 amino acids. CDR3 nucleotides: TGTGCCAGCAGCCCGGACCGTAGCACAGATACGCAGTATTTT. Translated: CASSPDRSTDTQYF. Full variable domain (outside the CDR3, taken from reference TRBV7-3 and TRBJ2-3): GAGVSQTPSNKVTEKGKYVELRCDPISGHTALYWYRQSLGQGPEFLIYFQGTGAADDSGLPNDRFFAVRPEGSVSTLKIQRTERGDSAVYLCASSPDRSTDTQYFGPGTRLTVL.

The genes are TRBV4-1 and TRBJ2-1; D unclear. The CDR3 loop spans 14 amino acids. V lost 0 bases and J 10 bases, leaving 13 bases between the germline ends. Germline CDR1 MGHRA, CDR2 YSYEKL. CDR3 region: CASSQDRAFSEQFF. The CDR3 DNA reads TGCGCCAGCAGCCAAGATCGGGCCTTCTCGGAGCAGTTCTTC.

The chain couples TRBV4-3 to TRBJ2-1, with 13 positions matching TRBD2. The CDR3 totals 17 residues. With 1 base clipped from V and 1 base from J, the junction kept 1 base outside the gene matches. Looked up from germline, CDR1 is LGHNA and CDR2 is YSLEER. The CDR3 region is CASSQGLAGGSYNEQFF. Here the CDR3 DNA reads TGCGCCAGCAGCCAAGGACTAGCGGGAGGTTCCTACAATGAGCAGTTCTTC.

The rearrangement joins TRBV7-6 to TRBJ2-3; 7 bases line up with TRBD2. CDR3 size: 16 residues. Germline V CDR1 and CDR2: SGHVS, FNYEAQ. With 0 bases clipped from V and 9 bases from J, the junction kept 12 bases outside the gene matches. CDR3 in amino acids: CASSLASPAGRGTQYF. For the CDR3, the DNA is TGTGCCAGCAGCTTAGCTTCTCCGGCGGGGCGGGGGACGCAGTATTTT.

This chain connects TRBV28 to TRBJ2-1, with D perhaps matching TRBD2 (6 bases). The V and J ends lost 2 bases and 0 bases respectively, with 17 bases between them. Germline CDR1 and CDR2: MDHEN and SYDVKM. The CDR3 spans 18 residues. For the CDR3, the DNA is TGTGCCAGCAGTTTACCCACCCTTGGAGGGTACTCCTACAATGAGCAGTTCTTC. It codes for CASSLPTLGGYSYNEQFF.

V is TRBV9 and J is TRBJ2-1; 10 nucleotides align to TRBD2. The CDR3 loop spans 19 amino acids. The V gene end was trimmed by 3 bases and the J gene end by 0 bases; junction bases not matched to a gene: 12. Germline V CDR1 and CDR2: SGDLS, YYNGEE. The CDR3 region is CASSGGLLAGQSSYNEQFF. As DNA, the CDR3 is TGTGCCAGCAGCGGAGGGTTACTAGCGGGGCAAAGCTCCTACAATGAGCAGTTCTTC.

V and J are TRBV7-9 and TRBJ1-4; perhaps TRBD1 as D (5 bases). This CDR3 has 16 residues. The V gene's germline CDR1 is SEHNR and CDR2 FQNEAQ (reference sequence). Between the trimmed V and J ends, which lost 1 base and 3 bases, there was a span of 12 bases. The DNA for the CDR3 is TGTGCCAGCAGCTTAGGATCCCTGGGGCCTAATGAAAAACTGTTTTTT. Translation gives CASSLGSLGPNEKLFF.

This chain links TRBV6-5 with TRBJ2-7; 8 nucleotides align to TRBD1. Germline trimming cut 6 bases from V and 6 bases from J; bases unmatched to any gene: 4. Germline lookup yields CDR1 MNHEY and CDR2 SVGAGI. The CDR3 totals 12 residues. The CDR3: CASRTTGGEQYF. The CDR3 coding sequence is TGTGCCAGCAGGACCACAGGGGGCGAGCAGTACTTC.

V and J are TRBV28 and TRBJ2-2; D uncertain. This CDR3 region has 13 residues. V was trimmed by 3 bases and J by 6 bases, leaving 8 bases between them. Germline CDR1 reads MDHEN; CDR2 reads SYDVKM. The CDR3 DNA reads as TGTGCCAGCAGTTTGCGGCGTTCCGGGGAGCTGTTTTTT. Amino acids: CASSLRRSGELFF.

The CDR3 nucleotides read TGTGCCAGCAGTTACTCGACAGGGCTTGGGACCCAGTACTTC. This encodes CASSYSTGLGTQYF. This rearrangement joins TRBV6-5 to TRBJ2-5, with TRBD1 matching over 7 bases. Trimming at V came to 0 bases and at J to 7 bases, leaving 5 bases not matched to a gene. The CDR3 totals 14 residues. The V gene's germline CDR1 is MNHEY and CDR2 SVGAGI.

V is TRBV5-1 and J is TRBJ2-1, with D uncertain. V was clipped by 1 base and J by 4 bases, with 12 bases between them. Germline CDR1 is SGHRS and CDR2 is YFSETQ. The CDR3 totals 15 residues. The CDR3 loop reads CASSLLSPFYNEQFF. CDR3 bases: TGCGCCAGCAGCTTGCTAAGCCCCTTTTACAATGAGCAGTTCTTC.

The chain's CDR3 is CASSYPSSGEEQFF. CDR3 bases: TGTGCCAGCAGTTACCCCTCTAGCGGGGAAGAGCAGTTCTTC. The rearrangement uses TRBV28 and TRBJ2-1; TRBD2 matches at 9 bases. The CDR3 is made up of 14 amino acids. The junction had 8 bases not matched to a gene; V was cut back by 4 bases and J by 10 bases. Germline V gives CDR1 MDHEN, CDR2 SYDVKM.

The CDR3 DNA follows: TGTGCCTGGAGCGCGGGAGGGCCTTACGAGCAGTACTTC. The encoded protein is CAWSAGGPYEQYF. The V gene is TRBV30, the J gene TRBJ2-7, with 9 bases aligning to TRBD2. Trimming took 3 bases from V and 4 from J; bases not matched to a gene: 4. The CDR3 runs 13 residues. Per the germline V gene, CDR1 is GTSNPN and CDR2 is SVGIG (reference sequence).

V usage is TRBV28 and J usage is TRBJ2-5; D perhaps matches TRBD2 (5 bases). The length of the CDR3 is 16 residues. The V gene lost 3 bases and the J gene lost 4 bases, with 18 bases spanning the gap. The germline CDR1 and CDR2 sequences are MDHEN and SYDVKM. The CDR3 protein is CASSFAGRSLGETQYF. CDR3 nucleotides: TGTGCCAGCAGTTTCGCGGGCAGGTCCCTCGGAGAGACCCAGTACTTC. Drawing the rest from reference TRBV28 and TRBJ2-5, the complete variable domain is DVKVTQSSRYLVKRTGEKVFLECVQDMDHENMFWYRQDPGLGLRLIYFSYDVKMKEKGDIPEGYSVSREKKERFSLILESASTNQTSMYLCASSFAGRSLGETQYFGPGTRLLVL.

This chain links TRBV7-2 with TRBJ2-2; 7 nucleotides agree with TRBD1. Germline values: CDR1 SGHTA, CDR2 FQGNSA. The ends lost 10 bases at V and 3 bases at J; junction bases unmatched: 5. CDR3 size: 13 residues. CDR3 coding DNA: TGTGCCACGAGGGGGCAGGACACCGGGGAGCTGTTTTTT. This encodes CATRGQDTGELFF.

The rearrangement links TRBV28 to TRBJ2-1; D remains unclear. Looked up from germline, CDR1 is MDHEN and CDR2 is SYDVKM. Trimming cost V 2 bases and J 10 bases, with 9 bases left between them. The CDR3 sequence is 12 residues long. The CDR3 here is CASSLKVNEQFF. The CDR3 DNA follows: TGTGCCAGCAGTTTAAAGGTAAACGAGCAGTTCTTC. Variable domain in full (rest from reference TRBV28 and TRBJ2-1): DVKVTQSSRYLVKRTGEKVFLECVQDMDHENMFWYRQDPGLGLRLIYFSYDVKMKEKGDIPEGYSVSREKKERFSLILESASTNQTSMYLCASSLKVNEQFFGPGTRLTVL.

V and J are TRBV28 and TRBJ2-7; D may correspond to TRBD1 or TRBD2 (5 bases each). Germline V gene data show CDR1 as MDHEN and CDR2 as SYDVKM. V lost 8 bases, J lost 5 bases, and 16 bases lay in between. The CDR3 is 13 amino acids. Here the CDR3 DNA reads TGTGCCAGCTACGGGACGTTTGGCAACGAGCAGTACTTC. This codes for CASYGTFGNEQYF.

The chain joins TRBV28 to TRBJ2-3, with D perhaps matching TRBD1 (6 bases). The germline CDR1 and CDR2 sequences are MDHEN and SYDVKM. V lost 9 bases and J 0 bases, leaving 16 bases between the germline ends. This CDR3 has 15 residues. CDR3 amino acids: CASSGTTPSTDTQYF. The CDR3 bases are TGTGCCAGTTCCGGGACAACACCTAGCACAGATACGCAGTATTTT.

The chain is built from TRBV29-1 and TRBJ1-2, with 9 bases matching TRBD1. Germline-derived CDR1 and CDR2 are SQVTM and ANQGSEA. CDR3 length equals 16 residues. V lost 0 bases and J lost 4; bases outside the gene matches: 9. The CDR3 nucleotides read TGCAGCGTTGAAGATGGAACAGGGGGCGCCGGCTATGGCTACACCTTC. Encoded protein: CSVEDGTGGAGYGYTF. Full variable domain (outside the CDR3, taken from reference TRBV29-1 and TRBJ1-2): SAVISQKPSRDICQRGTSLTIQCQVDSQVTMMFWYRQQPGQSLTLIATANQGSEATYESGFVIDKFPISRPNLTFSTLTVSNMSPEDSSIYLCSVEDGTGGAGYGYTFGSGTRLTVV.

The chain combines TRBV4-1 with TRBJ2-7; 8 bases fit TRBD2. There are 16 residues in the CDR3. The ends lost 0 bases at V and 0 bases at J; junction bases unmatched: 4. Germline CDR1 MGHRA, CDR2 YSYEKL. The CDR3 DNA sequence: TGCGCCAGCAGCCAAGAATTAGCGGGGAGCTCCTACGAGCAGTACTTC. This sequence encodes CASSQELAGSSYEQYF.

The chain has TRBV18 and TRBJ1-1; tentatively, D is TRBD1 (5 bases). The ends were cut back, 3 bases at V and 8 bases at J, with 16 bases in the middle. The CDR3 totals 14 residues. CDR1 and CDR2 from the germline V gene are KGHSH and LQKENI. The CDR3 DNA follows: TGTGCCAGCTCACCGAGAATCGCACAGGAGGAAGCTTTCTTT. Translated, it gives CASSPRIAQEEAFF.

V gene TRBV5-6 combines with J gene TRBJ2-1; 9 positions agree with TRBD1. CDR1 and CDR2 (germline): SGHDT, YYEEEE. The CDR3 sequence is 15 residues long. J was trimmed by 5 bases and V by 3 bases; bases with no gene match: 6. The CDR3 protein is CASSYWYRGHNEQFF. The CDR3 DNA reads TGTGCCAGCAGCTATTGGTACAGGGGGCACAATGAGCAGTTCTTC.

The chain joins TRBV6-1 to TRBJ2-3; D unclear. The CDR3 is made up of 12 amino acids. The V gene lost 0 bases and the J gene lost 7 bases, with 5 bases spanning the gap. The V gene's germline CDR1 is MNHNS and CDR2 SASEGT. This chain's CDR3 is CASSEAWNTQYF. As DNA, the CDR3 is TGTGCCAGCAGTGAAGCGTGGAATACGCAGTATTTT.

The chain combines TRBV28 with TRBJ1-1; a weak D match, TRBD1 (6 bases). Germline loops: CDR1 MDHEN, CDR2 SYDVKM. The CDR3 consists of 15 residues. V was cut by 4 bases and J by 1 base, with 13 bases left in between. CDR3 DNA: TGTGCCAGCAGTTCACTCACAGGGCCGAACACTGAAGCTTTCTTT. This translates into CASSSLTGPNTEAFF.

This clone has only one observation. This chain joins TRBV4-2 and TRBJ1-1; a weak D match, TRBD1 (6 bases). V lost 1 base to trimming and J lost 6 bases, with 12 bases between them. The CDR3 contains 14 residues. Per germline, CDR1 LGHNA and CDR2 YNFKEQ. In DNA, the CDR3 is TGTGCCAGCAGCCAAGTGGGGGCGGGGGCTGAAGCTTTCTTT. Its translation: CASSQVGAGAEAFF.

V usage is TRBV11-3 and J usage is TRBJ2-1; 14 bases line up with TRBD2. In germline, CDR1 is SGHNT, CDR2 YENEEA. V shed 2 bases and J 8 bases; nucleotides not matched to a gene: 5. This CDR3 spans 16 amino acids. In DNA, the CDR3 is TGTGCCAGCAGCTTATCCGGGACTAGCGGGAGCCATGAGCAGTTCTTC. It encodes CASSLSGTSGSHEQFF.

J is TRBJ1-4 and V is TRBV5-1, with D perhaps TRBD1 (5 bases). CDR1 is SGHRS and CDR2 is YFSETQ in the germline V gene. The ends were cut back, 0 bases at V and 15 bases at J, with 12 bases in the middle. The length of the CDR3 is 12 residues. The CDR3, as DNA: TGCGCCAGCAGCTTGGATGGAGGGGCTGTGTTTTTT. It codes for CASSLDGGAVFF.

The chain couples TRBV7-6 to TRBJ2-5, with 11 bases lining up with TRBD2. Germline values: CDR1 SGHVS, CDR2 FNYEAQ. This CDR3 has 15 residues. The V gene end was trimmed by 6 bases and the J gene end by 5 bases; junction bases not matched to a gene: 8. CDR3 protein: CASSVLAGAAETQYF. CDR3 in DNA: TGTGCCAGCAGTGTACTAGCGGGAGCCGCCGAGACCCAGTACTTC.